Given below is one T cell receptor beta chain in context. These data are taken from a study of blood T cell repertoires in COVID-19. The overall study: PBMCs, B-cell-depleted T cells, or T cells were the source of the cDNA or gDNA that made up the material.

Those who participated ranged in age from about 18 to 89 years and resided in about 24 US areas. Profiled with immunoSEQ multiplex PCR; TCRdb holds only in-frame clones, not every one. The sample has 200,000 to 250,000 clones; around 90% are singletons. The CDR3 loop spans 13 amino acids. The germline gives CDR1 GTSNPN, CDR2 SVGIG (reference sequence). V was pared by 0 bases and J by 4 bases, with 9 bases between. Sequenced material: PBMCs or T cells enriched from blood (not recorded which). The gene calls are TRBV30 and TRBJ1-2; D call uncertain. This TCR was recovered from a man aged 25-45 years who had been exposed to COVID-19. CDR3 in amino acids: CAWSVTDRYGYTF. CDR3 nucleotides: TGTGCCTGGAGTGTCACAGATCGCTATGGCTACACCTTC. The variable domain in full, completed from reference TRBV30 and TRBJ1-2, reads SQTIHQWPATLVQPVGSPLSLECTVEGTSNPNLYWYRQAAGRGLQLLFYSVGIGQISSEVPQNLSASRPQDRQFILSSKKLLLSDSGFYLCAWSVTDRYGYTFGSGTRLTVV.